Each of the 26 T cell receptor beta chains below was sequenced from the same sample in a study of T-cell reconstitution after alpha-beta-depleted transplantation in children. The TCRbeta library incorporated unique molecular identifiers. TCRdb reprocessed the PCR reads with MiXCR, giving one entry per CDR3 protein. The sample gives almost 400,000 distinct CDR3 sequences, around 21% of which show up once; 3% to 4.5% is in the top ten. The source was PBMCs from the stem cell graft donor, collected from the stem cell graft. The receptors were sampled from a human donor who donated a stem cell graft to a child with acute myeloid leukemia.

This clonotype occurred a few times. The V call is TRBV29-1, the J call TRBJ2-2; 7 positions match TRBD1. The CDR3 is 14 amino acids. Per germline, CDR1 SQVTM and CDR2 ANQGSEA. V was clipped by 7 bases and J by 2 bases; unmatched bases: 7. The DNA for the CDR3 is TGCAGCGCTACAGGGGTTGCTAACACCGGGGAGCTGTTTTTT. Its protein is CSATGVANTGELFF.

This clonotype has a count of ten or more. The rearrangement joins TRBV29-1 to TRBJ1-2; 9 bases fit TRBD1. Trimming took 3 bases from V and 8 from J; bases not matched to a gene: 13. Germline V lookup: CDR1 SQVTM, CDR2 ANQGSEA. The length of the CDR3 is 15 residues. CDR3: CSVDRDRASLGGYTF. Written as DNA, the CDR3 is TGCAGCGTTGATCGGGACAGGGCGTCTCTTGGGGGCTACACCTTC.

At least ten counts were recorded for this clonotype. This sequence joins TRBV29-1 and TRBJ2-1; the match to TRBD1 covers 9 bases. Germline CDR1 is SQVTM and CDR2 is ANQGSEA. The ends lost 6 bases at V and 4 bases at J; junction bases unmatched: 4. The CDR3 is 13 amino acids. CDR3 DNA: TGCAGCGTCGGGACAGGGCTTTACAATGAGCAGTTCTTC. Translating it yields CSVGTGLYNEQFF.

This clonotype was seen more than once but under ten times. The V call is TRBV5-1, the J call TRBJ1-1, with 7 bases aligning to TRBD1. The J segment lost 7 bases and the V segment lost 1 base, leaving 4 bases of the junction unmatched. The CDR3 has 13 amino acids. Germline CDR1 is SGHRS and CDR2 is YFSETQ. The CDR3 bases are TGCGCCAGCAGCTTGCCCGGGACAGATGAAGCTTTCTTT. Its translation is CASSLPGTDEAFF.

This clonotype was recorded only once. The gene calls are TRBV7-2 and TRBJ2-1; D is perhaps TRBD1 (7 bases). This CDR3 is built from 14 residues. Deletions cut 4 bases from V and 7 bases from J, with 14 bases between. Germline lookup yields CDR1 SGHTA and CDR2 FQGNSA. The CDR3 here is CASSSGGTNNEQFF. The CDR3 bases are TGTGCCAGCAGCTCAGGGGGGACAAATAATGAGCAGTTCTTC. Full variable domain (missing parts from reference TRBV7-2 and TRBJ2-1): GAGVSQSPSNKVTEKGKDVELRCDPISGHTALYWYRQSLGQGLEFLIYFQGNSAPDKSGLPSDRFSAERTGGSVSTLTIQRTQQEDSAVYLCASSSGGTNNEQFFGPGTRLTVL.

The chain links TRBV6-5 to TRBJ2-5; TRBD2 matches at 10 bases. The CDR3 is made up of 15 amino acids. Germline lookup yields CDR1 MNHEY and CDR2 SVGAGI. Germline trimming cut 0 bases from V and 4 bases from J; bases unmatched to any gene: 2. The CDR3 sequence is CASSYSSGRGETQYF. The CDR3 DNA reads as TGTGCCAGCAGTTACTCGAGCGGGAGGGGAGAGACCCAGTACTTC.

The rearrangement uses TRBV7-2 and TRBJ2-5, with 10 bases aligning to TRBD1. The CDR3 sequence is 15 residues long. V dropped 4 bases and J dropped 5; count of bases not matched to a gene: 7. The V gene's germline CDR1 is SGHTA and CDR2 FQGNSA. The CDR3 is CASSSRQGAGETQYF. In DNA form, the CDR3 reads TGTGCCAGCAGCTCTAGACAGGGGGCGGGGGAGACCCAGTACTTC.

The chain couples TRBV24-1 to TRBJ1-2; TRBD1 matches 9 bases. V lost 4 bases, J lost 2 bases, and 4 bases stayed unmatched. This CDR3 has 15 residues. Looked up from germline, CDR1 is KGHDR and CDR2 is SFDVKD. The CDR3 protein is CATSDTGTGNYGYTF. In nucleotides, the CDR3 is TGTGCCACCAGTGACACCGGGACAGGGAACTATGGCTACACCTTC.

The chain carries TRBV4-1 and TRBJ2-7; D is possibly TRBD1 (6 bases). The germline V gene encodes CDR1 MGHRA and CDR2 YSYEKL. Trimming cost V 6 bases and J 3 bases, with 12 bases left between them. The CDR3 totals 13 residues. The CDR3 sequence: CASRGKGGYEQYF. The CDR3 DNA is TGCGCCAGCAGAGGGAAAGGGGGCTACGAGCAGTACTTC.

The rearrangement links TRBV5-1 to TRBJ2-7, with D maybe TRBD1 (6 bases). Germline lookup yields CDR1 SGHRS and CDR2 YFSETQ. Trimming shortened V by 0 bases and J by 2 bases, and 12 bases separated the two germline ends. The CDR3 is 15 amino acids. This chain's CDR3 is CASSLEGGVTYEQYF. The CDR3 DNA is TGCGCCAGCAGCTTGGAAGGGGGAGTCACCTACGAGCAGTACTTC.

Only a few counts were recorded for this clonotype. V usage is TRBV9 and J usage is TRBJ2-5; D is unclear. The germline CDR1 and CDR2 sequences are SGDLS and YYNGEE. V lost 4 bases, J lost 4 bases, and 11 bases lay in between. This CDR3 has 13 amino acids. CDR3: CASSPSDSETQYF. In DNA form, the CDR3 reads TGTGCCAGCAGCCCGTCCGACTCAGAGACCCAGTACTTC.

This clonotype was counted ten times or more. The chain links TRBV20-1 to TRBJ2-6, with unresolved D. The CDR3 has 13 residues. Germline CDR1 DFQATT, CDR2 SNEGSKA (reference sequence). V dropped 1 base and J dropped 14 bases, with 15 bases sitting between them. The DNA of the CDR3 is TGCAGTGCTAGAGGCCCGGAAAAGAGCATCCTGACTTTC. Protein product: CSARGPEKSILTF.

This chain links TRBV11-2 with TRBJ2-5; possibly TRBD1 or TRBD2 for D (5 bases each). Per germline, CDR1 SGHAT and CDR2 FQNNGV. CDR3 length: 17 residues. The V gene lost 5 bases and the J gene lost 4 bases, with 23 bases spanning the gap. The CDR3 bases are TGTGCCAGCAGCCCAAATAGGGGAGCTATATACCCAGAGACCCAGTACTTC. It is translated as CASSPNRGAIYPETQYF.

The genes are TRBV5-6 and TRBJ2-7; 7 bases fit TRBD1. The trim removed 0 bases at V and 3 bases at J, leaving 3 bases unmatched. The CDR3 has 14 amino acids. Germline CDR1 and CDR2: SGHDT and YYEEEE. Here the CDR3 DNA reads TGTGCCAGCAGCTTGGCCGGGACAGACTACGAGCAGTACTTC. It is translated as CASSLAGTDYEQYF.

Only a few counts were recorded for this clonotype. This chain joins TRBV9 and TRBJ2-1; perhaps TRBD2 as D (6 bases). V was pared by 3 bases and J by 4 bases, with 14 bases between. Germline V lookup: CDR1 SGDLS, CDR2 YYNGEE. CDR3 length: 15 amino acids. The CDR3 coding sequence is TGTGCCAGCAGCGAGATACTAGCACCATACAATGAGCAGTTCTTC. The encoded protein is CASSEILAPYNEQFF.

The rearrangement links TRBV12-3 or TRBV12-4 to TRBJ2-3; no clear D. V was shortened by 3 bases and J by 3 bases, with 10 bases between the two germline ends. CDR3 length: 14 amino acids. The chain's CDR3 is CASSFWGRTDTQYF. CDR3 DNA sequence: TGTGCCAGCAGTTTTTGGGGAAGGACAGATACGCAGTATTTT.

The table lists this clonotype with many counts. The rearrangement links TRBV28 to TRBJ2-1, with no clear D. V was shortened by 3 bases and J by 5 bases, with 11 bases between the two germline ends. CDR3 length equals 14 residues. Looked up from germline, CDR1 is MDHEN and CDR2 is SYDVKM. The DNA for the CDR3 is TGTGCCAGCAGTTTCCGTGGGCCTCACAATGAGCAGTTCTTC. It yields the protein CASSFRGPHNEQFF.

The CDR3 protein is CASSPRTGYSTEAFF. The DNA of the CDR3 is TGTGCCAGCAGTCCCCGGACAGGGTATTCCACTGAAGCTTTCTTT. The chain is built from TRBV28 and TRBJ1-1, with TRBD1 matching 8 bases. This CDR3 contains 15 residues. V lost 5 bases, J lost 4 bases, and 9 bases stayed unmatched. Germline CDR1 MDHEN, CDR2 SYDVKM.

The CDR3 coding sequence is TGCGCCAGCAGCCAAGATTTCGAGCGTACCGTGCGCTACAATGAGCAGTTCTTC. This encodes CASSQDFERTVRYNEQFF. This chain uses TRBV4-1 with TRBJ2-1; D remains unclear. The germline V gene has CDR1 MGHRA and CDR2 YSYEKL. The CDR3 is made up of 18 amino acids. V lost 0 bases and J 3 bases, leaving 18 bases between the germline ends.

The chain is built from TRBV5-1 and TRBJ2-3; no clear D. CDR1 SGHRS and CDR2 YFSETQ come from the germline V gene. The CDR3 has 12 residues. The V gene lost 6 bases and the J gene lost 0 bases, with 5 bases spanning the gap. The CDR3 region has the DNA TGCGCCAGCAAAGGAAGCACAGATACGCAGTATTTT. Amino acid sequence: CASKGSTDTQYF.

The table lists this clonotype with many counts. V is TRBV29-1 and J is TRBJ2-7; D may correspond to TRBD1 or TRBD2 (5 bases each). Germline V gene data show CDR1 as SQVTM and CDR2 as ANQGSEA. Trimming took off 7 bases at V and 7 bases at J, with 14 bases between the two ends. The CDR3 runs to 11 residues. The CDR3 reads CSAHGGGEQYF. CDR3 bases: TGCAGCGCCCACGGTGGGGGAGAGCAGTACTTC.

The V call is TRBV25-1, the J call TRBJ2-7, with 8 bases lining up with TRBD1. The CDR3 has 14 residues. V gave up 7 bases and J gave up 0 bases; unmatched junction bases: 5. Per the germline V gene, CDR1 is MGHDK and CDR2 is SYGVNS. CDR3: CASTGQGVSYEQYF. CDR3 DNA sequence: TGTGCCAGCACCGGACAGGGCGTCTCCTACGAGCAGTACTTC.

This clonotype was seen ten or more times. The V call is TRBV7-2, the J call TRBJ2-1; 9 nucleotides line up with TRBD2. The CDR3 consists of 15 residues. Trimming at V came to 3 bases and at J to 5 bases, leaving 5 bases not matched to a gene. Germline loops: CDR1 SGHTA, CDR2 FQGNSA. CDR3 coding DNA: TGTGCCAGCAGCTTTCGGCTAGCGGGAAACAATGAGCAGTTCTTC. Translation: CASSFRLAGNNEQFF.

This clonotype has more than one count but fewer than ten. The CDR3 region is CASSFSGRAQETQYF. As DNA, the CDR3 is TGCGCCAGCAGCTTTAGCGGGAGAGCTCAAGAGACCCAGTACTTC. The chain is built from TRBV5-1 and TRBJ2-5; the match to TRBD2 covers 9 bases. The germline CDR1 and CDR2 sequences are SGHRS and YFSETQ. V was pared by 2 bases and J by 2 bases, with 4 bases of the junction left unmatched. The CDR3 is 15 amino acids.

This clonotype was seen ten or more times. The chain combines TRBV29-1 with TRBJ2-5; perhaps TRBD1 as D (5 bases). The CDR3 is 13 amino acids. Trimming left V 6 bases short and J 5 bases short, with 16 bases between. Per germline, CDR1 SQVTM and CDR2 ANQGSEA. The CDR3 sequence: CSVSPGAEETQYF. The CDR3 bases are TGCAGCGTGTCCCCTGGGGCCGAGGAGACCCAGTACTTC.

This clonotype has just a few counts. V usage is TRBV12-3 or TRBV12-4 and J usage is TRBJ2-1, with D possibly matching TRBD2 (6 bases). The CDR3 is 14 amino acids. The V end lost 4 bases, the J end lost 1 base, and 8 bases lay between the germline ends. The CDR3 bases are TGTGCCAGCAGTTGGGCGGGATCCTACAATGAGCAGTTCTTC. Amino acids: CASSWAGSYNEQFF.